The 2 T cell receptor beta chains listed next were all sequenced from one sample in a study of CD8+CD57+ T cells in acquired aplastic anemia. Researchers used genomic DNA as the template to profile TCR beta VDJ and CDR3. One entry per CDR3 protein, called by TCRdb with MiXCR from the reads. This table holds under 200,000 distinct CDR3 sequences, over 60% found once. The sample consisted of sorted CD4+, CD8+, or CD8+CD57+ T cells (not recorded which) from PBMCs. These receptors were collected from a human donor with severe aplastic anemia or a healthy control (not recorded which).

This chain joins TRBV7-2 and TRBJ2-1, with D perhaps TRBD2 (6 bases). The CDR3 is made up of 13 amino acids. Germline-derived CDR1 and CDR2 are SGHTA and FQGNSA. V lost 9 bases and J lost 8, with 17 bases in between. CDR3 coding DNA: TGTGCCAGATTAAACCGTGGAGGGGATGAGCAGTTCTTC. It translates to CARLNRGGDEQFF.

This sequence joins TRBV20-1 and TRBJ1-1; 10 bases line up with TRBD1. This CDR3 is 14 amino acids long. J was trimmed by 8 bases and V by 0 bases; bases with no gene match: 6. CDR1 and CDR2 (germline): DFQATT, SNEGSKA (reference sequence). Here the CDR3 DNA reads TGCAGTGCTAGAGATCCCGGGACAGGGGAGGAAGCTTTCTTT. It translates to CSARDPGTGEEAFF.